The 15 T cell receptor beta chains below all came from one sample that was sequenced in a study of T cell responses to AZD1222 COVID-19 vaccine. Generated by immunoSEQ multiplex PCR, the TCRdb table keeps only in-frame clones and is missing some. The sample consists of 95,000 to 150,000 clones, around 82% of them appearing once. The specimen comprised peripheral blood, sampled on day 0 of AZD1222 vaccination. The receptor source for this set is an adult in good health.

This clone was recorded once. The genes are TRBV7-8 and TRBJ2-6; D gene uncertain. CDR1 and CDR2 (germline): SGHVS, FQNEAQ. Deletions cut 5 bases from V and 0 bases from J, with 8 bases between. The CDR3 length is 15 residues. For the CDR3, the DNA is TGTGCCAGCAGCCTTATTAGCTCTGGGGCCAACGTCCTGACTTTC. Translating it yields CASSLISSGANVLTF.

The J gene is TRBJ1-1, the V gene TRBV20-1; D may be TRBD1 (5 bases). Germline loops: CDR1 DFQATT, CDR2 SNEGSKA (reference sequence). Trimming took 3 bases from V and 3 from J, leaving 11 bases between them. This CDR3 is 13 amino acids long. The CDR3 region is CSASGGRYTEAFF. In nucleotides, the CDR3 is TGCAGTGCTAGTGGGGGTCGGTACACTGAAGCTTTCTTT.

The V call is TRBV19, the J call TRBJ2-2, with D perhaps matching TRBD1 or TRBD2 (5 bases each). V shed 3 bases and J shed 7 bases, with 9 bases lying between them. The CDR3 loop spans 13 amino acids. Germline V gives CDR1 LNHDA, CDR2 SQIVND (reference sequence). The DNA for the CDR3 is TGTGCCAGTAGTATGTGGGACCTCGGGGAGCTGTTTTTT. Its translation is CASSMWDLGELFF.

The rearrangement links TRBV9 to TRBJ2-1, with TRBD1 matching over 10 bases. Germline values: CDR1 SGDLS, CDR2 YYNGEE. This CDR3 comprises 14 residues. V shed 3 bases and J 4 bases; nucleotides not matched to a gene: 1. The DNA of the CDR3 is TGTGCCAGCAGCGGGACAGGGGGGTACAATGAGCAGTTCTTC. Amino acids: CASSGTGGYNEQFF.

The CDR3 protein is CSYVGGQEIKEQFF. The DNA of the CDR3 is TGCAGCTATGTGGGGGGACAGGAGATCAAGGAGCAGTTCTTC. The chain carries TRBV29-1 and TRBJ2-1, with 8 positions matching TRBD1. V lost 8 bases, J lost 10 bases, and 16 bases stayed unmatched. CDR3 size: 14 residues. The germline V gene encodes CDR1 SQVTM and CDR2 ANQGSEA.

This clone has only a few counts. The V call is TRBV5-1, the J call TRBJ2-2, with D hard to call. This CDR3 is built from 15 residues. Germline-derived CDR1 and CDR2 are SGHRS and YFSETQ. Trimming removed 0 bases at V and 3 bases at J, with 9 bases between. In nucleotides, the CDR3 is TGCGCCAGCAGCTTGGGACCCGATCACACCGGGGAGCTGTTTTTT. This gives the protein CASSLGPDHTGELFF. Full variable domain (remainder filled in from reference TRBV5-1 and TRBJ2-2): KAGVTQTPRYLIKTRGQQVTLSCSPISGHRSVSWYQQTPGQGLQFLFEYFSETQRNKGNFPGRFSGRQFSNSRSEMNVSTLELGDSALYLCASSLGPDHTGELFFGEGSRLTVL.

This clone showed up just a few times. The chain links TRBV2 to TRBJ2-6; no reliable D call. The CDR3 is made up of 14 amino acids. Per the germline V gene, CDR1 is SNHLY and CDR2 is FYNNEI. The germline V and J ends were trimmed by 7 bases and 3 bases, with 10 bases remaining between them. As DNA, the CDR3 is TGTGCCAGCACCCTGCAGAGTGGGGCCAACGTCCTGACTTTC. Protein product: CASTLQSGANVLTF.

The chain couples TRBV27 to TRBJ2-2, with TRBD2 as a possible D gene (5 bases). The V gene lost 5 bases and the J gene lost 5 bases, with 18 bases spanning the gap. The CDR3 contains 16 residues. Germline V CDR1 and CDR2: MNHEY, SMNVEV (reference sequence). The CDR3 spells CASSPRGLGGTGELFF. The CDR3 nucleotides read TGTGCCAGCAGTCCCCGCGGGCTGGGCGGGACCGGGGAGCTGTTTTTT.

CDR3 DNA: TGTGCCAGCAGCGTACAGGGTGACGAGCAGTACTTC. This gives the protein CASSVQGDEQYF. The V and J genes are TRBV7-9 and TRBJ2-7; D is possibly TRBD1 (6 bases). CDR1 and CDR2 (germline): SEHNR, FQNEAQ (reference sequence). Trimming pared 5 bases from V and 5 bases from J, leaving 10 bases between. This CDR3 is 12 amino acids long.

V gene TRBV15 combines with J gene TRBJ1-4; D gene ambiguous. V lost 3 bases, J lost 5 bases, and 10 bases lay in between. The CDR3 runs 14 residues. Germline V gene data show CDR1 as LNHNV and CDR2 as YYDKDF (reference sequence). The CDR3 sequence is CATSRGSGNEKLFF. The CDR3 DNA follows: TGTGCCACCAGCAGGGGGTCGGGGAATGAAAAACTGTTTTTT.

V usage is TRBV29-1 and J usage is TRBJ2-2, with 8 bases identical to TRBD2. With 2 bases clipped from V and 4 bases from J, the junction kept 12 bases outside the gene matches. Germline V lookup: CDR1 SQVTM, CDR2 ANQGSEA. The CDR3 has 17 residues. The CDR3 DNA follows: TGCAGCGTTGAATTAGCGGGGAGCTCATTAGCCACCGGGGAGCTGTTTTTT. Protein product: CSVELAGSSLATGELFF.

The chain has TRBV4-1 and TRBJ1-2; the match to TRBD1 covers 9 bases. Germline V gives CDR1 MGHRA, CDR2 YSYEKL. J gave up 8 bases and V 4 bases, and 5 bases lay outside the gene matches. The CDR3 contains 13 residues. The CDR3 bases are TGCGCCAGCAGCCCCCGGGACAGGGTCGGCTACACCTTC. Translating gives CASSPRDRVGYTF.

The gene calls are TRBV2 and TRBJ2-7, with unresolved D. V gave up 5 bases and J gave up 3 bases, with 11 bases separating them. Germline CDR1 and CDR2: SNHLY and FYNNEI. CDR3 length: 13 amino acids. The CDR3 DNA reads as TGTGCCAGCAGTAGGTATTCAAACTACGAGCAGTACTTC. Amino acids: CASSRYSNYEQYF.

The rearrangement joins TRBV7-9 to TRBJ1-3, with D maybe TRBD1 (5 bases). CDR1 SEHNR and CDR2 FQNEAQ come from the germline V gene (reference sequence). The V gene lost 4 bases and the J gene lost 1 base, with 5 bases spanning the gap. The CDR3 spans 13 residues. CDR3 residues: CASSSGSGNTIYF. The CDR3 nucleotides read TGTGCCAGCAGCTCAGGGTCTGGAAACACCATATATTTT.

In its sample, this clone was seen a few times. The chain combines TRBV6-5 with TRBJ1-1; D unresolved. The CDR3 runs to 12 residues. Germline V CDR1 and CDR2: MNHEY, SVGAGI. The germline V and J ends were trimmed by 6 bases and 7 bases, with 12 bases remaining between them. Here the CDR3 DNA reads TGTGCCAGCAGGCGGGGTTTCTTTGAAGCTTTCTTT. Protein product: CASRRGFFEAFF.